This entry is about one T cell receptor (beta chain). The authors' processing: Nucleated cell counts were estimated from reference gene primer amplification. Sequenced by immunoSEQ multiplex PCR; TCRdb stores in-frame clones only, minus some. V, J and clone size are taken as reported in that table, and D and trimming were inferred from the DNA itself. This table holds about 180,000 clones, about 91% found once. The data originate from a study of blood T cell repertoires in COVID-19. The V end was cut by 4 bases, the J end by 3 bases, with 4 bases between. CDR3 size: 11 residues. CDR1 is DFQATT, CDR2 SNEGSKA, per germline (reference sequence).

The receptor comes from a woman aged 25 to 45 with acute or convalescent COVID-19. Sequencing used peripheral blood. The gene calls are TRBV20-1 and TRBJ2-1, with D unclear. CDR3 in DNA: TGCAGTGCTACTAACTACAATGAGCAGTTCTTC. Protein: CSATNYNEQFF.